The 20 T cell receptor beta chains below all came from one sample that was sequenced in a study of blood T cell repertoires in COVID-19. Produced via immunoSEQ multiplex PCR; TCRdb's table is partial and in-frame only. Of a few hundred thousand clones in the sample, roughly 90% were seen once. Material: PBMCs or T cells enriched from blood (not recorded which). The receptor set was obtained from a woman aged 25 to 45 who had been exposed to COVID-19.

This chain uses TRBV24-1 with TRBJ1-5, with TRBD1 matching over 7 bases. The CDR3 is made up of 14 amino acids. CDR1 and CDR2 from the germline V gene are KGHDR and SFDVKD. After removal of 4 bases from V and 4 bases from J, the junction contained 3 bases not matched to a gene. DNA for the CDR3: TGTGCCACCAGTGAGGCGACAGGGAATCAGCCCCAGCATTTT. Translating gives CATSEATGNQPQHF.

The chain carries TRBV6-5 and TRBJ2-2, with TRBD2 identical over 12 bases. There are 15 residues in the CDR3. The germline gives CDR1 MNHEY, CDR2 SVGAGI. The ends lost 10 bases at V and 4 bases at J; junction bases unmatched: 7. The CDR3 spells CATTRTSGITGELFF. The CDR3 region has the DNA TGTGCCACCACCCGGACTAGCGGGATCACCGGGGAGCTGTTTTTT.

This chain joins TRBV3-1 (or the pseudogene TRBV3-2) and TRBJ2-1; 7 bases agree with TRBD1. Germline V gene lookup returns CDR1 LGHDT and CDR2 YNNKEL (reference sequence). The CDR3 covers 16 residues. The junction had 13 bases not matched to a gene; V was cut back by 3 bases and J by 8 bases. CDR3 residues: CASSQHTGQLNDEQFF. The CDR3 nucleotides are TGTGCCAGCAGCCAGCATACGGGACAGCTTAACGATGAGCAGTTCTTC.

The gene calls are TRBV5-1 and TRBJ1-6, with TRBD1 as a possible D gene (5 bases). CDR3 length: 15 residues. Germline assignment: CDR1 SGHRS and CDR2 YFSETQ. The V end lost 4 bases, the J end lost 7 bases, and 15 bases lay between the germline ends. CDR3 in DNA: TGCGCCAGCAGCCTACGGGACTTTACGAATTCACCCCTCCACTTT. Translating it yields CASSLRDFTNSPLHF.

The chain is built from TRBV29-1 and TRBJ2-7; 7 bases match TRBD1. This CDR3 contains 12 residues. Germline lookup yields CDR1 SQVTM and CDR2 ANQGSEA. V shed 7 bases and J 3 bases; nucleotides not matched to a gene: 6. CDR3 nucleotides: TGCAGCGCTACAGGGGATAGCTACGAGCAGTACTTC. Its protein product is CSATGDSYEQYF.

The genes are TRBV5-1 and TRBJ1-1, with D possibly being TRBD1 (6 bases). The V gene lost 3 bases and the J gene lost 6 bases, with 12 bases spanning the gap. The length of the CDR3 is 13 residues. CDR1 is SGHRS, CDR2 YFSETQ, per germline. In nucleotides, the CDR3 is TGCGCCAGCAGCTCCGGACAGCACGCTGAAGCTTTCTTT. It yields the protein CASSSGQHAEAFF. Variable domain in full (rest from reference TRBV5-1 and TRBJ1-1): KAGVTQTPRYLIKTRGQQVTLSCSPISGHRSVSWYQQTPGQGLQFLFEYFSETQRNKGNFPGRFSGRQFSNSRSEMNVSTLELGDSALYLCASSSGQHAEAFFGQGTRLTVV.

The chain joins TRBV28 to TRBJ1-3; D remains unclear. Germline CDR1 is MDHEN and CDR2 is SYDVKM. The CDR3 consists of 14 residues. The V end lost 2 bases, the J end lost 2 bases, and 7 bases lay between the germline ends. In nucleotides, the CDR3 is TGTGCCAGCAGTTTAGAGGGCACTGGAAACACCATATATTTT. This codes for CASSLEGTGNTIYF. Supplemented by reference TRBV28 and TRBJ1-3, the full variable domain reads DVKVTQSSRYLVKRTGEKVFLECVQDMDHENMFWYRQDPGLGLRLIYFSYDVKMKEKGDIPEGYSVSREKKERFSLILESASTNQTSMYLCASSLEGTGNTIYFGEGSWLTVV.

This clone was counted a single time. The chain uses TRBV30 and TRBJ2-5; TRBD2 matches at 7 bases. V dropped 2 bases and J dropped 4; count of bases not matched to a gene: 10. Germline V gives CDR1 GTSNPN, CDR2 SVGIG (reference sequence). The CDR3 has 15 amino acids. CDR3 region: CAWSTGFPGGETQYF. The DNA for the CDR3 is TGTGCCTGGAGTACGGGCTTTCCGGGAGGAGAGACCCAGTACTTC.

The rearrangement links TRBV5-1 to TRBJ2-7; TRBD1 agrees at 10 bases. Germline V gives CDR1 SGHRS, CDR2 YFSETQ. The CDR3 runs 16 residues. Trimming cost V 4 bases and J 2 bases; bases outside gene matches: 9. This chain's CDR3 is CASSKTGTGVTYEQYF. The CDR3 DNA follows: TGCGCCAGCAGCAAAACCGGGACAGGGGTTACCTACGAGCAGTACTTC.

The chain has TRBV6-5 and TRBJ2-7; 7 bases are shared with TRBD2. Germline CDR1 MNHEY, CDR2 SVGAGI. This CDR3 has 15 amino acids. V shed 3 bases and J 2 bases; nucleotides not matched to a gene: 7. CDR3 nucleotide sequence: TGTGCCAGCAGTTATAAGGCTAGCGGACCCTACGAGCAGTACTTC. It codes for CASSYKASGPYEQYF.

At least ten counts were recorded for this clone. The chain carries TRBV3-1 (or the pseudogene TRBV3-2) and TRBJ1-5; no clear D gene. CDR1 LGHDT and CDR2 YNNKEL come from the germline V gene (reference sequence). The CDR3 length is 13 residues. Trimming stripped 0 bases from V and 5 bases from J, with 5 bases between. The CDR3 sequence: CASSQEAYQPQHF. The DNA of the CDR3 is TGTGCCAGCAGCCAAGAGGCCTATCAGCCCCAGCATTTT.

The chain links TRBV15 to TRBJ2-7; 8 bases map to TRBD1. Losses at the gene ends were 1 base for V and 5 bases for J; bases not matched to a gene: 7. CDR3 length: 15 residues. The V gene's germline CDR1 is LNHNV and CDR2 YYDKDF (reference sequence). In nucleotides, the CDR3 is TGTGCCACCAGCAGAGGGACAGGGCCTTTGGACGAGCAGTACTTC. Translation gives CATSRGTGPLDEQYF.

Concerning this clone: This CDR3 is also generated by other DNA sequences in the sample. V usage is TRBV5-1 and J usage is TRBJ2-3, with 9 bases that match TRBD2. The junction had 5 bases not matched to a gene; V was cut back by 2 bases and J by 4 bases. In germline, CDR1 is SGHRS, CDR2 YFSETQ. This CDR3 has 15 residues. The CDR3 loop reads CASSLGAGGADTQYF. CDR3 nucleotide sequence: TGCGCCAGCAGCTTAGGAGCGGGAGGCGCAGATACGCAGTATTTT.

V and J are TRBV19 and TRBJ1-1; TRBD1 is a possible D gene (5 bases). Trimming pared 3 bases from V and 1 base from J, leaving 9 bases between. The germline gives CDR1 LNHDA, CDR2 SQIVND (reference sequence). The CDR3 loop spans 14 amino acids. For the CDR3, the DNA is TGTGCCAGTAGTATCGGGGGAAAGAACACTGAAGCTTTCTTT. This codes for CASSIGGKNTEAFF.

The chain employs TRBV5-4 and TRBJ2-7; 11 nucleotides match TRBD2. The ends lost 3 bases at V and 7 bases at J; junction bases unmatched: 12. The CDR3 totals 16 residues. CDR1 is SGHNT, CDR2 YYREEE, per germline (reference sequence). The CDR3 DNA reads TGTGCCAGCAGCTCCCTACTAGCGGGAGTTAACAGGGAGCAGTACTTC. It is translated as CASSSLLAGVNREQYF.

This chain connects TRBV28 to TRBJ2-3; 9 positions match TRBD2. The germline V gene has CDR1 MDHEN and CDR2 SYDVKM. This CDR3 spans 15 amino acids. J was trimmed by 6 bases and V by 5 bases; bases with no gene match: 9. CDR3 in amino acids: CASSPTSGRGDTQYF. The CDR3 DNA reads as TGTGCCAGCAGTCCCACTAGCGGGCGGGGGGATACGCAGTATTTT.

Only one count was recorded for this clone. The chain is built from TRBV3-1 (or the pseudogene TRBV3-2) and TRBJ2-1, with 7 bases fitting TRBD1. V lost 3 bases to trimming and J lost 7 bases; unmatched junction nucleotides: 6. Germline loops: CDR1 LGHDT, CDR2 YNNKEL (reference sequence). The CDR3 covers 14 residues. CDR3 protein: CASSQVGQTNEQFF. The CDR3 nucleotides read TGTGCCAGCAGCCAGGTGGGACAGACAAATGAGCAGTTCTTC.

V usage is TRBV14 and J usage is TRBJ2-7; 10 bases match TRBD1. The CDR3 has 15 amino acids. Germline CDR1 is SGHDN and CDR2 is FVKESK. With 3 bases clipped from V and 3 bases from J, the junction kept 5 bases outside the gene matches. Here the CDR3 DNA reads TGTGCCAGCAGCCACAACCGGGACAGGGGCTACGAGCAGTACTTC. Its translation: CASSHNRDRGYEQYF.

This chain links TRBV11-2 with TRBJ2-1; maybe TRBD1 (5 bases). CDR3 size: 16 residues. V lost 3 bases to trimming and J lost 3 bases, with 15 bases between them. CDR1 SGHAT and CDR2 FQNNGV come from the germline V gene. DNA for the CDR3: TGTGCCAGCAGCTTGGGGCCGCTGATCTACTACAATGAGCAGTTCTTC. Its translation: CASSLGPLIYYNEQFF.

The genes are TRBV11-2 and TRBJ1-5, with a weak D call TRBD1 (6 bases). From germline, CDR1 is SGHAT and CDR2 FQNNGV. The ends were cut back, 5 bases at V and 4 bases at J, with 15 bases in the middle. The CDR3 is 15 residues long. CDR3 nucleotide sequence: TGTGCCAGCAGCGTAATACAGGGACGGAATCAGCCCCAGCATTTT. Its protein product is CASSVIQGRNQPQHF.